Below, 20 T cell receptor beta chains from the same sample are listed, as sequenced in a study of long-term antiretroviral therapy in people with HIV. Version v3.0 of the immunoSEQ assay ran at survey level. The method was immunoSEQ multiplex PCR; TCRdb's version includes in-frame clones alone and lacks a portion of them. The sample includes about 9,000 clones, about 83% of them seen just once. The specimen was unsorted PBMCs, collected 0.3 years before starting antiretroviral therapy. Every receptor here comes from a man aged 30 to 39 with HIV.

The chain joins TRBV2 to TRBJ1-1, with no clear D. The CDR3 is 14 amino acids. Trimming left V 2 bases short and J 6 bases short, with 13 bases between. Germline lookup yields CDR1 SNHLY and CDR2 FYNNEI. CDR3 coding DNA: TGTGCCAGCAGTGAAATGCGGGCAGCGGCTGAAGCTTTCTTT. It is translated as CASSEMRAAAEAFF. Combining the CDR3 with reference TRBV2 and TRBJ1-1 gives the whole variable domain EPEVTQTPSHQVTQMGQEVILRCVPISNHLYFYWYRQILGQKVEFLVSFYNNEISEKSEIFDDQFSVERPDGSNFTLKIRSTKLEDSAMYFCASSEMRAAAEAFFGQGTRLTVV.

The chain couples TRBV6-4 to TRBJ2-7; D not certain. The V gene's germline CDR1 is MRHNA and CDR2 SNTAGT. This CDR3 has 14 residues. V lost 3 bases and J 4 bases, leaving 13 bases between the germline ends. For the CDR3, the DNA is TGTGCCAGCAGTGAAACTACCGGACGGTACGAGCAGTACTTC. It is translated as CASSETTGRYEQYF.

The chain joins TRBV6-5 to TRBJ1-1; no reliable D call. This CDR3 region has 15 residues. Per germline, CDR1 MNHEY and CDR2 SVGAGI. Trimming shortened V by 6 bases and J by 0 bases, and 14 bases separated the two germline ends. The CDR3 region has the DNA TGTGCCAGCAGCCACGACGGGTTCATGAACACTGAAGCTTTCTTT. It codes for CASSHDGFMNTEAFF.

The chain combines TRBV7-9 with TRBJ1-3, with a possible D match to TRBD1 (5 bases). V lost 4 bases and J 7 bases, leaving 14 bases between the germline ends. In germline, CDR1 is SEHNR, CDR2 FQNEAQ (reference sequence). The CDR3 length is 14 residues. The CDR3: CASSSLGVANTIYF. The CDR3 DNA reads TGTGCCAGCAGCTCACTAGGGGTAGCGAACACCATATATTTT.

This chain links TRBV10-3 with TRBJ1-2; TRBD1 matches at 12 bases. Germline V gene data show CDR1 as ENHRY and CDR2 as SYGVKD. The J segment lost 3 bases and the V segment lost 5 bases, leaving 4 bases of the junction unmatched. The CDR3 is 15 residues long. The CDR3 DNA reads TGTGCCATCAGTCGGGACAGGGGGCGAGACTATGGCTACACCTTC. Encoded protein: CAISRDRGRDYGYTF.

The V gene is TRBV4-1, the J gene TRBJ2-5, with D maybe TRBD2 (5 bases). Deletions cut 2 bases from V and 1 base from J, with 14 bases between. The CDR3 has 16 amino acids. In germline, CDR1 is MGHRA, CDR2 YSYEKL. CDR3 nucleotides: TGCGCCAGCAGCCAACTAGCCGGTACGGTCCAAGAGACCCAGTACTTC. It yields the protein CASSQLAGTVQETQYF.

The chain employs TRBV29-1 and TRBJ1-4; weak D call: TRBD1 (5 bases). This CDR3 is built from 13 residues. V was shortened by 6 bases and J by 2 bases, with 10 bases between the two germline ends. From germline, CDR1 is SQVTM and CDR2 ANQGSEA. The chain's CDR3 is CSVTGPTNEKLFF. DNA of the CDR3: TGCAGCGTCACGGGGCCTACTAATGAAAAACTGTTTTTT.

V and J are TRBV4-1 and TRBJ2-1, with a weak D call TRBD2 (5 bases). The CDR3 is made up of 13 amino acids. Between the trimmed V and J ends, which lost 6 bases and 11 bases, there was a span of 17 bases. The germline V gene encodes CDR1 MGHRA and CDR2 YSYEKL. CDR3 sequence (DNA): TGCGCCAGCAGTAACCGCCCAGCGGAAAAGCAGTTCTTC. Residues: CASSNRPAEKQFF.

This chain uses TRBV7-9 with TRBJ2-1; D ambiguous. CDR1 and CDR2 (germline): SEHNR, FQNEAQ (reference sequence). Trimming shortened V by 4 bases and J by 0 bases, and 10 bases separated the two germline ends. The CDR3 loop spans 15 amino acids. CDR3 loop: CASSSHTYSYNEQFF. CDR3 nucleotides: TGTGCCAGCAGCTCGCACACCTACTCCTACAATGAGCAGTTCTTC. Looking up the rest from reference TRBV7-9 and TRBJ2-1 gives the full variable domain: DTGVSQNPRHKITKRGQNVTFRCDPISEHNRLYWYRQTLGQGPEFLTYFQNEAQLEKSRLLSDRFSAERPKGSFSTLEIQRTEQGDSAMYLCASSSHTYSYNEQFFGPGTRLTVL.

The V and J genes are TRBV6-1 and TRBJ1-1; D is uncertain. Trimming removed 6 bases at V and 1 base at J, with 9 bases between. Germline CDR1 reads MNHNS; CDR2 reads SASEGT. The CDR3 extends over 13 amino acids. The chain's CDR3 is CASSASGNTEAFF. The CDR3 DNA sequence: TGTGCCAGCAGCGCCTCGGGGAACACTGAAGCTTTCTTT.

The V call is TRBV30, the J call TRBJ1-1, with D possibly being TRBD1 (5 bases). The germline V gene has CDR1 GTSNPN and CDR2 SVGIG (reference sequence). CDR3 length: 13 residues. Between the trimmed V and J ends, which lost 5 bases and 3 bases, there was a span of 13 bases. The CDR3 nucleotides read TGTGCCTGGGGGGACGAGGGGTACACTGAAGCTTTCTTT. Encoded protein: CAWGDEGYTEAFF.

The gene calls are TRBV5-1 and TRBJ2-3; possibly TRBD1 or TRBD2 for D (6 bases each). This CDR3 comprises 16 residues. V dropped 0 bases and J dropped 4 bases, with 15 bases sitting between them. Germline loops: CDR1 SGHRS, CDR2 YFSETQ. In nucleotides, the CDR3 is TGCGCCAGCAGCTTGGGAACCAGGGGAGGCGCAGATACGCAGTATTTT. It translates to CASSLGTRGGADTQYF.

The DNA of the CDR3 is TGCGCCAGCAGCTTGGCAAGGACTAGCGGGAGCCGGAGCTACGAGCAGTACTTC. It is translated as CASSLARTSGSRSYEQYF. The chain links TRBV5-1 to TRBJ2-7, with 13 bases that match TRBD2. Trimming took 0 bases from V and 3 from J; bases not matched to a gene: 9. The length of the CDR3 is 18 residues. Germline loops: CDR1 SGHRS, CDR2 YFSETQ.

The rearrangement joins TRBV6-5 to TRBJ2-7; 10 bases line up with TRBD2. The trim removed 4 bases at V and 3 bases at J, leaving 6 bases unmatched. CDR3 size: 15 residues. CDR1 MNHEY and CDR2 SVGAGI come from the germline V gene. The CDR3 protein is CASSFGLAAYYEQYF. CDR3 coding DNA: TGTGCCAGCAGTTTCGGACTAGCGGCTTACTACGAGCAGTACTTC.

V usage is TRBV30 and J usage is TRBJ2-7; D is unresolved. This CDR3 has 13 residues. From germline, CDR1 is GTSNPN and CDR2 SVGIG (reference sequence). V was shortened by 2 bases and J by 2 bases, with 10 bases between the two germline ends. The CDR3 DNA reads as TGTGCCTGGAGTATGCACATTACCTACGAGCAGTACTTC. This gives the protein CAWSMHITYEQYF. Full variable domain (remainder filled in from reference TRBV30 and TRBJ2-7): SQTIHQWPATLVQPVGSPLSLECTVEGTSNPNLYWYRQAAGRGLQLLFYSVGIGQISSEVPQNLSASRPQDRQFILSSKKLLLSDSGFYLCAWSMHITYEQYFGPGTRLTVT.

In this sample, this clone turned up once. CDR3 sequence (DNA): TGTGCCAGTAGTAGGGACACTAATCAGCCCCAGCATTTT. Translating gives CASSRDTNQPQHF. The rearrangement links TRBV19 to TRBJ1-5, with TRBD1 as a possible D gene (6 bases). Germline CDR1 LNHDA, CDR2 SQIVND (reference sequence). The length of the CDR3 is 13 residues. Trimming removed 4 bases at V and 4 bases at J, with 8 bases between.

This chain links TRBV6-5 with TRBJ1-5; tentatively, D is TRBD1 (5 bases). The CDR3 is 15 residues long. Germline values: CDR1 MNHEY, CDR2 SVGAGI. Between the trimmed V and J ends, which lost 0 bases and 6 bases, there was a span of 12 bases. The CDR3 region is CASSYSHRMVQPQHF. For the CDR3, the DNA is TGTGCCAGCAGTTACTCCCACAGGATGGTTCAGCCCCAGCATTTT.

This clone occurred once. The CDR3 DNA sequence: TGTGCCAGCAGTCCCGGACAGTGGGGGGGCAATGAGCAGTTCTTC. Residues: CASSPGQWGGNEQFF. The rearrangement uses TRBV6-5 and TRBJ2-1; TRBD2 might be the D (7 bases). The V and J ends lost 5 bases and 6 bases respectively, with 17 bases between them. The CDR3 length is 15 residues. The germline CDR1 and CDR2 sequences are MNHEY and SVGAGI.

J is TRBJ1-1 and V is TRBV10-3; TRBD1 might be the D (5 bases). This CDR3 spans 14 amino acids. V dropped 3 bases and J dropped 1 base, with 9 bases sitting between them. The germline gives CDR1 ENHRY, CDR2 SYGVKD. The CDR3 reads CAISEGATNTEAFF. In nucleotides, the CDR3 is TGTGCCATCAGTGAAGGGGCGACGAACACTGAAGCTTTCTTT.

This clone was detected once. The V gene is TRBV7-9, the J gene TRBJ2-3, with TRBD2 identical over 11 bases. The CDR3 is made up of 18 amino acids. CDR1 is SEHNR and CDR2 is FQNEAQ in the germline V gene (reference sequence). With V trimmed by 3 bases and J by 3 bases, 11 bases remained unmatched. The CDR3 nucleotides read TGTGCCAGCAGCTTTCTAGCGGGGGGCGCCCTGAGGACAGATACGCAGTATTTT. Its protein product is CASSFLAGGALRTDTQYF.